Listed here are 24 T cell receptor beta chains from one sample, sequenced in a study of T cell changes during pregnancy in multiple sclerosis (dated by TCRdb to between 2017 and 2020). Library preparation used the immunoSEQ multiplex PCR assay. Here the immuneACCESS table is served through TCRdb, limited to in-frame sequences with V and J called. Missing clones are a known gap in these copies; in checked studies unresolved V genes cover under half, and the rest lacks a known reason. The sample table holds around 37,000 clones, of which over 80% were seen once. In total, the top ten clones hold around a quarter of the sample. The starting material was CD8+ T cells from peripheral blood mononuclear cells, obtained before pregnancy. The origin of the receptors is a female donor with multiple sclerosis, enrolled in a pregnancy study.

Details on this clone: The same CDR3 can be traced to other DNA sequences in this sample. CDR3 amino acids: CASSVGTGTYEQYF. Here the CDR3 DNA reads TGTGCCAGCAGCGTAGGCACAGGGACCTACGAGCAGTACTTC. The V gene is TRBV9, the J gene TRBJ2-7; weak D call: TRBD1 (6 bases). CDR1 is SGDLS and CDR2 is YYNGEE in the germline V gene. The CDR3 has 14 amino acids. V was clipped by 0 bases and J by 2 bases, with 9 bases between them. The full variable domain, rest sourced from reference TRBV9 and TRBJ2-7, is DSGVTQTPKHLITATGQRVTLRCSPRSGDLSVYWYQQSLDQGLQFLIQYYNGEERAKGNILERFSAQQFPDLHSELNLSSLELGDSALYFCASSVGTGTYEQYFGPGTRLTVT.

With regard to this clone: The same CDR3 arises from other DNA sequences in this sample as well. The CDR3 bases are TGTGCCAGCAGTGAAAGGGCTAGCGGGAGAGGGACAGATACGCAGTATTTT. This translates into CASSERASGRGTDTQYF. The chain combines TRBV25-1 with TRBJ2-3, with 10 bases fitting TRBD2. The V segment lost 2 bases and the J segment 3 bases; nucleotides outside the gene matches: 8. This CDR3 contains 17 residues. Germline CDR1 is MGHDK and CDR2 is SYGVNS.

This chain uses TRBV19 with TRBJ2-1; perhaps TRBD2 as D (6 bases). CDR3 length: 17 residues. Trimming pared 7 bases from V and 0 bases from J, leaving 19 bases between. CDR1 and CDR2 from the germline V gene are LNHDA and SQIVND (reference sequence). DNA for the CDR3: TGTGCCAGTACCTCGGGATTGGGACTTAGCTCCTACAATGAGCAGTTCTTC. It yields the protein CASTSGLGLSSYNEQFF.

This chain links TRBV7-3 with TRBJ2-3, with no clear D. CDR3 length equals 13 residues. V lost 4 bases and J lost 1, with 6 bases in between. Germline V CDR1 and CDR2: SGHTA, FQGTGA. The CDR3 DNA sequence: TGTGCCAGCAGCTCCCGGGGCACAGATACGCAGTATTTT. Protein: CASSSRGTDTQYF.

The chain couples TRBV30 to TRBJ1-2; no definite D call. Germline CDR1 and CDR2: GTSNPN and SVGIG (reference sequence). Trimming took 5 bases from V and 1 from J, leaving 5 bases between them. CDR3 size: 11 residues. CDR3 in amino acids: CAWDINYGYTF. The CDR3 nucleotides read TGTGCCTGGGACATTAACTATGGCTACACCTTC.

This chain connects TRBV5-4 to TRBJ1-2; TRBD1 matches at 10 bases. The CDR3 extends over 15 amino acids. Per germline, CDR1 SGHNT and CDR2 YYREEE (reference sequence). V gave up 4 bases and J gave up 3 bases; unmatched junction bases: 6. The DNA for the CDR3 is TGTGCCAGCAGCACCCGGACAGGGGGGGACTATGGCTACACCTTC. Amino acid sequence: CASSTRTGGDYGYTF.

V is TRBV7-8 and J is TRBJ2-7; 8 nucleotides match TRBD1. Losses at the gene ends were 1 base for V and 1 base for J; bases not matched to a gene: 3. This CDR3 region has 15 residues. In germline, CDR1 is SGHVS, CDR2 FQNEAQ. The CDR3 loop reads CASSLVTGASYEQYF. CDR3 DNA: TGTGCCAGCAGCTTAGTGACAGGGGCTTCCTACGAGCAGTACTTC.

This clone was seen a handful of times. This CDR3 reads CASSSLLGREVDTQYF. Written as DNA, the CDR3 is TGTGCCAGCAGTTCCCTTCTTGGTCGGGAGGTAGATACGCAGTATTTT. The V call is TRBV27, the J call TRBJ2-3, with 7 nucleotides matching TRBD2. The CDR3 covers 16 residues. V lost 4 bases, J lost 5 bases, and 12 bases stayed unmatched. Germline assignment: CDR1 MNHEY and CDR2 SMNVEV (reference sequence).

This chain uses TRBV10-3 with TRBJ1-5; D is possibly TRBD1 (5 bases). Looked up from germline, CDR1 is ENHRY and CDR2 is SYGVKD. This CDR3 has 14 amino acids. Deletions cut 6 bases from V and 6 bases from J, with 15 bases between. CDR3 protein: CAISQGLGGQPQHF. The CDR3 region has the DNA TGTGCCATCAGCCAGGGACTTGGAGGTCAGCCCCAGCATTTT.

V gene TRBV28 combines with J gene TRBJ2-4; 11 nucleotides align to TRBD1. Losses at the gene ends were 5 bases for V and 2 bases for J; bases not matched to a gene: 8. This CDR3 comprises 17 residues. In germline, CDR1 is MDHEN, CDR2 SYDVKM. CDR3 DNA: TGTGCCAGCAGTCCCTGGGACAGGGGGTCCCCCAAAAACATTCAGTACTTC. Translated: CASSPWDRGSPKNIQYF.

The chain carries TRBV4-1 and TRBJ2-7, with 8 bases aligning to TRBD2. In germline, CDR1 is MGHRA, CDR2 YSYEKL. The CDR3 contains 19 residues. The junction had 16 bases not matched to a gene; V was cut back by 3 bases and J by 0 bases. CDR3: CASSQAGGETGLSSYEQYF. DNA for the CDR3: TGCGCCAGCAGCCAGGCCGGGGGGGAGACAGGCCTAAGCTCCTACGAGCAGTACTTC.

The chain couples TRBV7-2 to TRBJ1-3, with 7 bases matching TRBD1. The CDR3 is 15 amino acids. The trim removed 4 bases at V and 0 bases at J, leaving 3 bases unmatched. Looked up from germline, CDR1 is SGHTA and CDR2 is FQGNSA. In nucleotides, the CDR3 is TGTGCCAGCAGCTACTGGGACAGCTCTGGAAACACCATATATTTT. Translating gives CASSYWDSSGNTIYF. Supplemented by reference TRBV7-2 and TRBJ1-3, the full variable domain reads GAGVSQSPSNKVTEKGKDVELRCDPISGHTALYWYRQSLGQGLEFLIYFQGNSAPDKSGLPSDRFSAERTGGSVSTLTIQRTQQEDSAVYLCASSYWDSSGNTIYFGEGSWLTVV.

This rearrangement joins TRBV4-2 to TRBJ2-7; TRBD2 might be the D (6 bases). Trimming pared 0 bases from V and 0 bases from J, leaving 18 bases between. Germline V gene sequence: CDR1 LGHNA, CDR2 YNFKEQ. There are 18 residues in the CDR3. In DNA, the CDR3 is TGTGCCAGCAGCCAAGAGTGGGCTGGGGGGTCAAGCTCCTACGAGCAGTACTTC. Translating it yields CASSQEWAGGSSSYEQYF.

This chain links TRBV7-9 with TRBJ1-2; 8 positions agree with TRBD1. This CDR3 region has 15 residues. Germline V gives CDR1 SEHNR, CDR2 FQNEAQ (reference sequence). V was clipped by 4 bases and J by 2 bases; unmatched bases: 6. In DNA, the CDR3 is TGTGCCAGCAGCTCTGAGGCAGGGGGCAACTATGGCTACACCTTC. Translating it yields CASSSEAGGNYGYTF.

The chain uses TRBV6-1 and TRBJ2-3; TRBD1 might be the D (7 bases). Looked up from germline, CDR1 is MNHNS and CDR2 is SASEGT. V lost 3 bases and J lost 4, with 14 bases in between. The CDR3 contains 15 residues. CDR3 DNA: TGTGCCAGCAGTGAGGGCCAGGGGGAGGCAGATACGCAGTATTTT. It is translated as CASSEGQGEADTQYF.

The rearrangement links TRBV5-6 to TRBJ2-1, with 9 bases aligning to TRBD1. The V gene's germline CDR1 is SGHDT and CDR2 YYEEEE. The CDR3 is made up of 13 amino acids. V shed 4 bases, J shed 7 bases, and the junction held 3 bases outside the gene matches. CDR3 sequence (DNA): TGTGCCAGCAGCGGGGACAGGGCGAATGAGCAGTTCTTC. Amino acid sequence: CASSGDRANEQFF.

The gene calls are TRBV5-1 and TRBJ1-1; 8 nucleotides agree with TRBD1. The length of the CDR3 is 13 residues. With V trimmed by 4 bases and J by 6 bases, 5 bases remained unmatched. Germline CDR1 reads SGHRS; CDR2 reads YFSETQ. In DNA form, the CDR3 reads TGCGCCAGCAGCGAGACAGGGGACCCTGAAGCTTTCTTT. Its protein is CASSETGDPEAFF.

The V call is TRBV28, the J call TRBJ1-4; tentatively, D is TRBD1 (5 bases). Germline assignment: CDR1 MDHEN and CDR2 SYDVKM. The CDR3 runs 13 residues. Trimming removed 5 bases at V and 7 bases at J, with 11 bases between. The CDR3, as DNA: TGTGCCAGCAGTCGGGGGGGTGGTGAAAAACTGTTTTTT. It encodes CASSRGGGEKLFF.

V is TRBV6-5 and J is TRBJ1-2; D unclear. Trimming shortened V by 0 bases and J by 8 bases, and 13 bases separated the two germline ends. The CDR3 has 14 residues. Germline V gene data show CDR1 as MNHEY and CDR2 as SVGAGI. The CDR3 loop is CASSYSGRGEGYTF. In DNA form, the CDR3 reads TGTGCCAGCAGTTACTCAGGGAGAGGAGAAGGCTACACCTTC.

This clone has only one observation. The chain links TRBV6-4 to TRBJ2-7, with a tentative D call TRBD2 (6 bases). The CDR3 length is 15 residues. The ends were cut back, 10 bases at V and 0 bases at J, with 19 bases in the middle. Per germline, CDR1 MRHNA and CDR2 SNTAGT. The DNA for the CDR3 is TGTGCCATTCACCTTGTAGCGGACCTCTCCTACGAGCAGTACTTC. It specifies CAIHLVADLSYEQYF.

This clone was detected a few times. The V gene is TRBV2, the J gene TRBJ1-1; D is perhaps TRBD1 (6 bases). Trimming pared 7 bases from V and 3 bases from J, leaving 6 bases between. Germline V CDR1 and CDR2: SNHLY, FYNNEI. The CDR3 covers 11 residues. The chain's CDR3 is CASKGDTEAFF. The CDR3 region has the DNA TGTGCCAGCAAGGGGGACACTGAAGCTTTCTTT.

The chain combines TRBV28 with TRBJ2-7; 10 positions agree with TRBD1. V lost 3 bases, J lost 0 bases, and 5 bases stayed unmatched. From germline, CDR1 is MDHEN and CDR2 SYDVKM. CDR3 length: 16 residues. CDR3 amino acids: CASSFAGTGDSYEQYF. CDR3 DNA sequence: TGTGCCAGCAGTTTCGCAGGGACAGGGGACTCCTACGAGCAGTACTTC.

The CDR3 is CASTPSRGTNTEAFF. The CDR3 DNA sequence: TGTGCCAGCACCCCTAGTCGTGGGACAAACACTGAAGCTTTCTTT. The chain uses TRBV7-8 and TRBJ1-1, with TRBD1 as a possible D gene (6 bases). The V end lost 7 bases, the J end lost 2 bases, and 17 bases lay between the germline ends. Germline V gene lookup returns CDR1 SGHVS and CDR2 FQNEAQ. The CDR3 is 15 residues long.

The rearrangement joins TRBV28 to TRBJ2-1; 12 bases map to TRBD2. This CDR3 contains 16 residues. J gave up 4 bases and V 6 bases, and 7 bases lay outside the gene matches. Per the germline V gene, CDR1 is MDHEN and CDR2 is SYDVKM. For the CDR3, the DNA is TGTGCCAGCAGCACCCTAGCGGGAGGGCTTTACAATGAGCAGTTCTTC. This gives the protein CASSTLAGGLYNEQFF.